This TCR beta chain was obtained from a study of early T cells in non-severe SARS-CoV-2 infection. The table lists this clonotype with a few counts. TCRdb analysed the 5' RACE reads with MiXCR anew, one entry per CDR3 protein. The table records about 41,000 distinct CDR3 sequences, roughly 10% of them present only once. This clonotype was sampled from an adult who was a healthcare worker with PCR-confirmed SARS-CoV-2 infection or an uninfected control (not recorded which). Sequencing was carried out using whole blood.

The CDR3 protein is CASSSHETGAKNIQYF. DNA for the CDR3: TGTGCCAGCAGTTCGCACGAGACAGGCGCCAAAAACATTCAGTACTTC. V usage is TRBV6-5 and J usage is TRBJ2-4, with TRBD1 as a possible D gene (6 bases). Germline loops: CDR1 MNHEY, CDR2 SVGAGI. There are 16 residues in the CDR3. Deletions cut 4 bases from V and 1 base from J, with 14 bases between.